Below are 22 T cell receptor beta chains sequenced from a single sample in a study of Ad26.COV2.S vaccination and SARS-CoV-2 variants. The assay was immunoSEQ multiplex PCR, and TCRdb's table has in-frame clones only and misses some. The repertoire holds around 350,000 clones, with approximately 90% as singletons. The sample consisted of peripheral blood, taken after recovery from COVID-19. The receptor source for this set is a human donor who had recovered from COVID-19.

This chain links TRBV21-1 with TRBJ2-5; TRBD1, as called in the table, went unchecked against the DNA. TRBV21-1 counts as a pseudogene. The length of the CDR3 is 15 residues. CDR3 region: CASSKAQGNQETQYF. In DNA form, the CDR3 reads TGTGCCAGCAGCAAAGCACAGGGGAACCAAGAGACCCAGTACTTC.

V usage is TRBV9 and J usage is TRBJ2-3, with D perhaps assigned TRBD1 or TRBD2 (5 bases each). The CDR3 is 13 amino acids. V was shortened by 0 bases and J by 6 bases, with 8 bases between the two germline ends. Germline CDR1 SGDLS, CDR2 YYNGEE. CDR3 in DNA: TGTGCCAGCAGCGTAGGGGACCGGGATACGCAGTATTTT. Translating it yields CASSVGDRDTQYF.

The chain recombines TRBV13 with TRBJ1-2; D not resolved. V was clipped by 0 bases and J by 9 bases, with 11 bases between them. Germline values: CDR1 PRHDT, CDR2 FYEKMQ (reference sequence). CDR3 length: 13 residues. The CDR3 sequence: CASSLGDVGSYTF. The CDR3 DNA follows: TGTGCCAGCAGCTTAGGGGACGTTGGGAGCTACACCTTC. Supplemented by reference TRBV13 and TRBJ1-2, the full variable domain reads AAGVIQSPRHLIKEKRETATLKCYPIPRHDTVYWYQQGPGQDPQFLISFYEKMQSDKGSIPDRFSAQQFSDYHSELNMSSLELGDSALYFCASSLGDVGSYTFGSGTRLTVV.

Note on this clone: Other DNA sequences in this specimen translate into the identical CDR3. The gene calls are TRBV5-4 and TRBJ1-2; 8 bases map to TRBD1. V lost 4 bases, J lost 5 bases, and 7 bases stayed unmatched. CDR3 length: 14 residues. The germline gives CDR1 SGHNT, CDR2 YYREEE (reference sequence). The CDR3 is CASSPRTGPYGYTF. DNA of the CDR3: TGTGCCAGCAGCCCCCGGACAGGGCCATATGGCTACACCTTC.

This clone was detected only once. This chain's CDR3 is CSVGRTGPYEQYF. The CDR3 DNA is TGCAGCGTCGGAAGGACAGGCCCCTACGAGCAGTACTTC. The chain links TRBV29-1 to TRBJ2-7, with 7 bases identical to TRBD1. The CDR3 contains 13 residues. Germline CDR1 and CDR2: SQVTM and ANQGSEA. The V segment lost 6 bases and the J segment 2 bases; nucleotides outside the gene matches: 7.

In regard to this clone: Distinct nucleotide sequences in the sample also encode this CDR3. The genes are TRBV7-9 and TRBJ1-1; TRBD1 is a possible D gene (5 bases). The CDR3 has 14 amino acids. With 3 bases removed from V and 0 bases from J, the gap between germline ends came to 8 bases. The V gene's germline CDR1 is SEHNR and CDR2 FQNEAQ (reference sequence). CDR3 bases: TGTGCCAGCAGCTTGGGACGGATGAACACTGAAGCTTTCTTT. This codes for CASSLGRMNTEAFF.

This chain connects TRBV9 to TRBJ1-2; no definite D call. The V gene's germline CDR1 is SGDLS and CDR2 YYNGEE. Trimming removed 4 bases from V and 4 bases from J, with 17 bases in between. The CDR3 is 15 amino acids. The CDR3: CASSPAGSGLYGYTF. The CDR3 coding sequence is TGTGCCAGCAGCCCAGCTGGGTCCGGGCTCTATGGCTACACCTTC. Complete variable domain (other parts from reference TRBV9 and TRBJ1-2): DSGVTQTPKHLITATGQRVTLRCSPRSGDLSVYWYQQSLDQGLQFLIQYYNGEERAKGNILERFSAQQFPDLHSELNLSSLELGDSALYFCASSPAGSGLYGYTFGSGTRLTVV.

The chain recombines TRBV18 with TRBJ1-2; D gene unclear. With 2 bases removed from V and 4 bases from J, the gap between germline ends came to 11 bases. Germline assignment: CDR1 KGHSH and CDR2 LQKENI. The CDR3 runs to 14 residues. CDR3 residues: CASSPARDSYGYTF. The DNA of the CDR3 is TGTGCCAGCTCACCAGCCCGGGATTCCTATGGCTACACCTTC.

The V call is TRBV7-2, the J call TRBJ1-1, with D hard to call. Trimming shortened V by 1 base and J by 1 base, and 4 bases separated the two germline ends. CDR1 is SGHTA and CDR2 is FQGNSA in the germline V gene. This CDR3 has 13 residues. CDR3 DNA sequence: TGTGCCAGCAGCTTAGGGTGGAACACTGAAGCTTTCTTT. Its protein is CASSLGWNTEAFF. Together with reference TRBV7-2 and TRBJ1-1, the CDR3 gives the full variable domain: GAGVSQSPSNKVTEKGKDVELRCDPISGHTALYWYRQSLGQGLEFLIYFQGNSAPDKSGLPSDRFSAERTGGSVSTLTIQRTQQEDSAVYLCASSLGWNTEAFFGQGTRLTVV.

The chain uses TRBV6-6 and TRBJ1-6; tentatively, D is TRBD1 (6 bases). The ends were cut back, 6 bases at V and 3 bases at J, with 15 bases in the middle. Germline V CDR1 and CDR2: MNHNY, SVGAGI (reference sequence). This CDR3 has 16 residues. The CDR3 is CASSQRQVGYNSPLHF. In DNA, the CDR3 is TGTGCCAGCAGCCAACGACAGGTTGGCTATAATTCACCCCTCCACTTT.

This clone showed up just once. This rearrangement joins TRBV11-2 to TRBJ1-1; perhaps TRBD1 as D (6 bases). Trimming stripped 5 bases from V and 3 bases from J, with 16 bases between. Germline V gene lookup returns CDR1 SGHAT and CDR2 FQNNGV. This CDR3 is built from 15 residues. CDR3 bases: TGTGCCAGCAGCCAGGGGACGGGGAGCCACACTGAAGCTTTCTTT. Translated: CASSQGTGSHTEAFF.

The J gene is TRBJ1-2, the V gene TRBV19, with 9 bases matching TRBD1. CDR3 length: 14 residues. V gave up 6 bases and J gave up 7 bases; unmatched junction bases: 9. CDR1 is LNHDA and CDR2 is SQIVND in the germline V gene (reference sequence). The CDR3 nucleotides are TGTGCCAGTAGACCTCTACAGGGGGCGGGTGGCTACACCTTC. Its protein is CASRPLQGAGGYTF.

This clone was found once. The chain employs TRBV3-1 (or the pseudogene TRBV3-2) and TRBJ2-5; 9 nucleotides align to TRBD2. CDR3 length: 16 amino acids. CDR1 and CDR2 (germline): LGHDT, YNNKEL (reference sequence). The V gene end was trimmed by 4 bases and the J gene end by 1 base; junction bases not matched to a gene: 7. DNA for the CDR3: TGTGCCAGCAGCCTCTTGCGGGGGGGCCTCCAAGAGACCCAGTACTTC. The encoded protein is CASSLLRGGLQETQYF.

This rearrangement joins TRBV9 to TRBJ1-1; D might be TRBD1 (6 bases). CDR1 and CDR2 (germline): SGDLS, YYNGEE. V gave up 3 bases and J gave up 1 base, with 10 bases separating them. This CDR3 contains 14 residues. Here the CDR3 reads CASSGSGANTEAFF. The CDR3 DNA follows: TGTGCCAGCAGCGGGTCAGGGGCGAACACTGAAGCTTTCTTT.

V gene TRBV19 combines with J gene TRBJ1-5; tentatively, D is TRBD1 (6 bases). Looked up from germline, CDR1 is LNHDA and CDR2 is SQIVND (reference sequence). CDR3 length equals 15 residues. Deletions cut 5 bases from V and 0 bases from J, with 11 bases between. The CDR3 loop reads CASSWTEYSNQPQHF. The CDR3 coding sequence is TGTGCCAGTAGTTGGACAGAGTATAGCAATCAGCCCCAGCATTTT.

As DNA, the CDR3 is TGTGCCAGCAGTTTACAGGGGACCACCATATATTTT. Its translation: CASSLQGTTIYF. The chain carries TRBV7-2 and TRBJ1-3; 7 nucleotides agree with TRBD1. With 6 bases clipped from V and 9 bases from J, the junction kept 5 bases outside the gene matches. The CDR3 sequence is 12 residues long. Germline CDR1 is SGHTA and CDR2 is FQGNSA. The full variable domain, rest sourced from reference TRBV7-2 and TRBJ1-3, is GAGVSQSPSNKVTEKGKDVELRCDPISGHTALYWYRQSLGQGLEFLIYFQGNSAPDKSGLPSDRFSAERTGGSVSTLTIQRTQQEDSAVYLCASSLQGTTIYFGEGSWLTVV.

This clone turned up a few times. V is TRBV16 and J is TRBJ1-5; no clear D gene. The germline V gene has CDR1 KGHSY and CDR2 FQNENV. CDR3 length: 16 residues. Trimming removed 0 bases from V and 2 bases from J, with 11 bases in between. CDR3 amino acids: CASSQSNGGGNQPQHF. CDR3 bases: TGTGCCAGCAGCCAATCGAACGGCGGGGGCAATCAGCCCCAGCATTTT.

V gene TRBV19 combines with J gene TRBJ2-1; 9 bases align to TRBD1. V trimming: 5 bases; J trimming: 6 bases; junction bases outside the gene matches: 2. This CDR3 has 13 residues. The V gene's germline CDR1 is LNHDA and CDR2 SQIVND (reference sequence). CDR3 loop: CASSPTGGNEQFF. CDR3 bases: TGTGCCAGTAGTCCGACAGGGGGCAATGAGCAGTTCTTC.

The chain couples TRBV6-1 to TRBJ2-1, with D possibly matching TRBD2 (6 bases). CDR3 size: 13 residues. With 1 base removed from V and 10 bases from J, the gap between germline ends came to 11 bases. The germline gives CDR1 MNHNS, CDR2 SASEGT. Here the CDR3 reads CASSEVGLAEQFF. CDR3 coding DNA: TGTGCCAGCAGTGAAGTGGGACTGGCGGAGCAGTTCTTC.

J is TRBJ1-1 and V is TRBV29-1; 10 nucleotides align to TRBD1. Germline V lookup: CDR1 SQVTM, CDR2 ANQGSEA. The CDR3 totals 15 residues. V shed 0 bases and J 5 bases; nucleotides not matched to a gene: 6. Here the CDR3 DNA reads TGCAGCGTTGAAGAGGGACAGGGGTTGTTTACTGAAGCTTTCTTT. Its translation: CSVEEGQGLFTEAFF.

V gene TRBV27 combines with J gene TRBJ2-7; D unclear. Trimming removed 5 bases at V and 6 bases at J, with 8 bases between. Germline CDR1 and CDR2: MNHEY and SMNVEV (reference sequence). The CDR3 has 11 residues. The CDR3 reads CASSPPPEQYF. In DNA, the CDR3 is TGTGCCAGCAGTCCCCCCCCCGAGCAGTACTTC.

This chain uses TRBV4-1 with TRBJ1-6; 8 bases agree with TRBD1. CDR3 length: 17 amino acids. Looked up from germline, CDR1 is MGHRA and CDR2 is YSYEKL. The trim removed 4 bases at V and 6 bases at J, leaving 11 bases unmatched. The CDR3 DNA is TGCGCCAGCAGCCGCCCATCCGAGGGACAGGTTAATTCACCCCTCCACTTT. Translation: CASSRPSEGQVNSPLHF.